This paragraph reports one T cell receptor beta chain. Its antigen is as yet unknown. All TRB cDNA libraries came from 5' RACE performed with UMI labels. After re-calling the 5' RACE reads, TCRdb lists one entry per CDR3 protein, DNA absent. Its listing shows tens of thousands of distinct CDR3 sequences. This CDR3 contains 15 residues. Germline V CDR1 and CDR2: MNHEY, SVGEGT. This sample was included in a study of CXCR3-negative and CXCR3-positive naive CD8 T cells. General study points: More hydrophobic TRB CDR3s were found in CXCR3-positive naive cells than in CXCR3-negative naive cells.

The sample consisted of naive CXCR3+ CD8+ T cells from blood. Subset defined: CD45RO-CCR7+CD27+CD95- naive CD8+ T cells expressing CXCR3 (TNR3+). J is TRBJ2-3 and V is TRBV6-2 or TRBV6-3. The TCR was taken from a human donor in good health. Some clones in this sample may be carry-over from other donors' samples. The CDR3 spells CASSYLRAKTDTQYF.